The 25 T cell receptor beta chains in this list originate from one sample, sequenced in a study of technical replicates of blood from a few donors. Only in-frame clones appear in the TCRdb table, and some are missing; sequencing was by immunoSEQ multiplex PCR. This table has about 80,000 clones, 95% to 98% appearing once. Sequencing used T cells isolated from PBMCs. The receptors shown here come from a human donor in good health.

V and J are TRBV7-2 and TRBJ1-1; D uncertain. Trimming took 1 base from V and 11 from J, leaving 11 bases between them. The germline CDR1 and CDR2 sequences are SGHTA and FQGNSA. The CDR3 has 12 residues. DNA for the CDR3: TGTGCCAGCAGCTTAGGGGGAGGTGGGGCTTTCTTT. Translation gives CASSLGGGGAFF.

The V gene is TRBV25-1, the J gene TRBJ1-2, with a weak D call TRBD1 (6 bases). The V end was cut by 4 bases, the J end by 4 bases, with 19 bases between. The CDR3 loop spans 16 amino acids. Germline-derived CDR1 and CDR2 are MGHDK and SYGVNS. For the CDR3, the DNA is TGTGCCAGCAGTGTAGAGACAGGAGGCGGGGGCTATGGCTACACCTTC. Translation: CASSVETGGGGYGYTF.

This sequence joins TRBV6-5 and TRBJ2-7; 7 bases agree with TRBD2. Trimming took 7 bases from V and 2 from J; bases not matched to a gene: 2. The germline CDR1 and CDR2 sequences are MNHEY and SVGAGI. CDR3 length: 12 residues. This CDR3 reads CASKGGAYEQYF. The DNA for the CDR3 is TGTGCCAGCAAGGGAGGGGCCTACGAGCAGTACTTC.

As DNA, the CDR3 is TGTGCCAGTAGTATACAAATGAACACTGAAGCTTTCTTT. This gives the protein CASSIQMNTEAFF. The V and J genes are TRBV19 and TRBJ1-1; D gene uncertain. V was clipped by 2 bases and J by 0 bases, with 4 bases between them. The CDR3 totals 13 residues. Per the germline V gene, CDR1 is LNHDA and CDR2 is SQIVND (reference sequence).

For the CDR3, the DNA is TGTGCCAGCTCACCAGACGGGGAGACCCAGTACTTC. Translation: CASSPDGETQYF. The rearrangement links TRBV18 to TRBJ2-5; the D is unclear. Germline V gene sequence: CDR1 KGHSH, CDR2 LQKENI. The V gene lost 2 bases and the J gene lost 5 bases, with 6 bases spanning the gap. The CDR3 has 12 residues.

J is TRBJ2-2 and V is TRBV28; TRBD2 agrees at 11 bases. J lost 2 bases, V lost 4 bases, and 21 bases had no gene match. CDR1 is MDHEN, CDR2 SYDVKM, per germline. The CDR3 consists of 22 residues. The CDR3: CASSSLNIWVSGRAQNTGELFF. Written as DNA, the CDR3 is TGTGCCAGCAGTTCTCTCAATATTTGGGTTAGCGGGAGGGCCCAAAACACCGGGGAGCTGTTTTTT.

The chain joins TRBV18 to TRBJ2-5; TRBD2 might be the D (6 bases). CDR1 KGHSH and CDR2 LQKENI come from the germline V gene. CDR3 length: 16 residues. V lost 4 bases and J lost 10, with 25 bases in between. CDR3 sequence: CASSQGYGPQWGDQYF. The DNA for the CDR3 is TGTGCCAGCTCACAAGGTTACGGGCCCCAGTGGGGGGACCAGTACTTC.

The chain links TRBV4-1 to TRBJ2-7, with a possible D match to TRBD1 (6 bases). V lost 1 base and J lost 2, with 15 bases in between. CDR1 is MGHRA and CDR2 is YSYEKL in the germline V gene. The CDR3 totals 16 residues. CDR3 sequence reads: CASSQVLMDRTYEQYF. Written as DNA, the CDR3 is TGCGCCAGCAGCCAAGTCTTAATGGACAGAACCTACGAGCAGTACTTC.

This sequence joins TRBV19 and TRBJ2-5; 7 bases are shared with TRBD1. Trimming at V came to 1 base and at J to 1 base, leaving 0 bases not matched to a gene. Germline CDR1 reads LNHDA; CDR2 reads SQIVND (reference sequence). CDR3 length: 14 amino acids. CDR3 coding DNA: TGTGCCAGTAGTATAGGGACAGGCCAAGAGACCCAGTACTTC. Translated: CASSIGTGQETQYF.

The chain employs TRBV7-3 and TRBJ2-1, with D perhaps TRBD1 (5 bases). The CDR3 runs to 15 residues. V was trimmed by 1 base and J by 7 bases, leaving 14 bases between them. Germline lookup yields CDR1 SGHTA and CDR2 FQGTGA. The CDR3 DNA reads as TGTGCCAGCAGCTTAAATAGGGCAGGGATGAATGAGCAGTTCTTC. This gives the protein CASSLNRAGMNEQFF.

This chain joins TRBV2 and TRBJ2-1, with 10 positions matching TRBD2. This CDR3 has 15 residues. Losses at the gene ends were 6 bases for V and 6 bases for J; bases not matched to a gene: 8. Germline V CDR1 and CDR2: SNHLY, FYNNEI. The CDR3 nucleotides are TGTGCCAGCAGGAAAGCGGGGGGGCCGGGCAATGAGCAGTTCTTC. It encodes CASRKAGGPGNEQFF. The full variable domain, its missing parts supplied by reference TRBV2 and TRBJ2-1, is EPEVTQTPSHQVTQMGQEVILRCVPISNHLYFYWYRQILGQKVEFLVSFYNNEISEKSEIFDDQFSVERPDGSNFTLKIRSTKLEDSAMYFCASRKAGGPGNEQFFGPGTRLTVL.

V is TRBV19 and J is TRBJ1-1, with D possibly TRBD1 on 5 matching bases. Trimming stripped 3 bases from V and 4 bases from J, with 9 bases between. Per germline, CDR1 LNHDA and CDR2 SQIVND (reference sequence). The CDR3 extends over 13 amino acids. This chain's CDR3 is CASSIDSSTEAFF. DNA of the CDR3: TGTGCCAGTAGTATCGACAGTAGCACTGAAGCTTTCTTT. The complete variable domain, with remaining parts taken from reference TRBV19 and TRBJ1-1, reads DGGITQSPKYLFRKEGQNVTLSCEQNLNHDAMYWYRQDPGQGLRLIYYSQIVNDFQKGDIAEGYSVSREKKESFPLTVTSAQKNPTAFYLCASSIDSSTEAFFGQGTRLTVV.

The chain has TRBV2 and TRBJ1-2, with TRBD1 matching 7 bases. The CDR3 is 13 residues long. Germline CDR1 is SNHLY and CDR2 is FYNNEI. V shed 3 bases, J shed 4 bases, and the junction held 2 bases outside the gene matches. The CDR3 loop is CASSEGQSYGYTF. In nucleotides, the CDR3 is TGTGCCAGCAGTGAGGGACAGTCCTATGGCTACACCTTC.

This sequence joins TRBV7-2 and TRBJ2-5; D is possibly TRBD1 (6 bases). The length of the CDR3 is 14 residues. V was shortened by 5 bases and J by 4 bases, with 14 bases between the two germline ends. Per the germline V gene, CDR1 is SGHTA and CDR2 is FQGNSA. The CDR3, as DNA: TGTGCCAGCAGCACCAACAGGGTCTCAGAGACCCAGTACTTC. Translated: CASSTNRVSETQYF.

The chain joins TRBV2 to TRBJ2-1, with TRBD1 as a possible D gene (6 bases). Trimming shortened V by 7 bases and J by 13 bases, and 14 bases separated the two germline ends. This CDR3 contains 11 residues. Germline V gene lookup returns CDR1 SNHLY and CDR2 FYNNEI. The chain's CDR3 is CASTVQGLQFF. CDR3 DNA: TGTGCCAGCACTGTACAGGGTCTACAGTTCTTC.

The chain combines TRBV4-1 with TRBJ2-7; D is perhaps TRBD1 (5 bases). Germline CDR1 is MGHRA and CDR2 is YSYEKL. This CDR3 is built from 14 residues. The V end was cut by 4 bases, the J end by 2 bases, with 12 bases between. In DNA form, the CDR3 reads TGCGCCAGCAGCCCTGTCGACAGTACCTACGAGCAGTACTTC. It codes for CASSPVDSTYEQYF.

The DNA of the CDR3 is TGTGCCAGCAGTTTACGGGGGATAGGGAAACTGTTTTTT. Translation gives CASSLRGIGKLFF. The gene calls are TRBV27 and TRBJ1-4; D possibly corresponds to TRBD1 (5 bases). V lost 2 bases and J lost 11, with 12 bases in between. Germline CDR1 reads MNHEY; CDR2 reads SMNVEV (reference sequence). The CDR3 contains 13 residues.

For the CDR3, the DNA is TGTGCCAGCAGTGTTCTAACAGGGTCGTATGGAAACACCATATATTTT. Translation gives CASSVLTGSYGNTIYF. The V call is TRBV2, the J call TRBJ1-3, with D tentatively TRBD1 (6 bases). CDR3 length equals 16 residues. CDR1 is SNHLY, CDR2 FYNNEI, per germline. With 4 bases removed from V and 3 bases from J, the gap between germline ends came to 16 bases.

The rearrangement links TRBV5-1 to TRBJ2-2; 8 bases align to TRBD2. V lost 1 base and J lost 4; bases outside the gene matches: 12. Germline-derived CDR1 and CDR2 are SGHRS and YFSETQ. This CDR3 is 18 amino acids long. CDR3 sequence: CASSLPKAGGVITGELFF. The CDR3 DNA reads TGCGCCAGCAGCTTGCCCAAGGCGGGGGGCGTGATCACCGGGGAGCTGTTTTTT.

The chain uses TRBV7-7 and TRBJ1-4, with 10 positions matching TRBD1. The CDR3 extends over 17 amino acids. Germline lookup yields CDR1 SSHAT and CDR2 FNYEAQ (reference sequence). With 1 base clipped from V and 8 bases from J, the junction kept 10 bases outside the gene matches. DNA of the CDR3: TGTGCCAGCAGCTTAGGCCGTTATGGGACAGGGGAGGAAAAACTGTTTTTT. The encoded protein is CASSLGRYGTGEEKLFF. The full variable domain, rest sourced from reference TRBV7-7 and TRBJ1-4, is GAGVSQSPRYKVTKRGQDVTLRCDPISSHATLYWYQQALGQGPEFLTYFNYEAQPDKSGLPSDRFSAERPEGSISTLTIQRTEQRDSAMYRCASSLGRYGTGEEKLFFGSGTQLSVL.

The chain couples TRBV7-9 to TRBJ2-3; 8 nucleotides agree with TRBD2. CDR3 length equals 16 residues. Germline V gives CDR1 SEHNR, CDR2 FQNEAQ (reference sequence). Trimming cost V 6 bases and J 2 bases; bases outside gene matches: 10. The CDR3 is CASRNRLAPDTDTQYF. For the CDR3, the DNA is TGTGCCAGCAGAAACCGACTAGCGCCAGACACAGATACGCAGTATTTT.

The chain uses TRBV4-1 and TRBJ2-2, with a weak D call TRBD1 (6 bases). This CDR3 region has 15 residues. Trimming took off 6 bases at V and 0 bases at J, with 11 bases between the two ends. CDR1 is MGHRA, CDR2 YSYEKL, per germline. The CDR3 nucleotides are TGCGCCAGCAGGAGGGGGAACTCGAACACCGGGGAGCTGTTTTTT. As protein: CASRRGNSNTGELFF.

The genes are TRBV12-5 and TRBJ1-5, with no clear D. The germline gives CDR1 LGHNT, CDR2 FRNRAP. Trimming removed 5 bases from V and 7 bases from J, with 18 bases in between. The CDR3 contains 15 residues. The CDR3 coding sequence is TGTGCTAGTGGTAGAGTCTCGGGTAGCGGGCAGCCCCAGCATTTT. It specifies CASGRVSGSGQPQHF.

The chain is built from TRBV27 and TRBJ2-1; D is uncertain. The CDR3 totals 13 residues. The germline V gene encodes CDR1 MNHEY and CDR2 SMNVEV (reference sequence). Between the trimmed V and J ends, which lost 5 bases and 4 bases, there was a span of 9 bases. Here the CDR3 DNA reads TGTGCCAGCAGTACGTACGGGTACAATGAGCAGTTCTTC. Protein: CASSTYGYNEQFF.

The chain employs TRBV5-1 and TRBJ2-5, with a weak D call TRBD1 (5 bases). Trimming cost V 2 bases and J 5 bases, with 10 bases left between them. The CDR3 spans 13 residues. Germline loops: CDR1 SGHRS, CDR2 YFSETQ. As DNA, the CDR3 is TGCGCCAGCAGCTTACAGGACGGGGAGACCCAGTACTTC. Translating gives CASSLQDGETQYF.